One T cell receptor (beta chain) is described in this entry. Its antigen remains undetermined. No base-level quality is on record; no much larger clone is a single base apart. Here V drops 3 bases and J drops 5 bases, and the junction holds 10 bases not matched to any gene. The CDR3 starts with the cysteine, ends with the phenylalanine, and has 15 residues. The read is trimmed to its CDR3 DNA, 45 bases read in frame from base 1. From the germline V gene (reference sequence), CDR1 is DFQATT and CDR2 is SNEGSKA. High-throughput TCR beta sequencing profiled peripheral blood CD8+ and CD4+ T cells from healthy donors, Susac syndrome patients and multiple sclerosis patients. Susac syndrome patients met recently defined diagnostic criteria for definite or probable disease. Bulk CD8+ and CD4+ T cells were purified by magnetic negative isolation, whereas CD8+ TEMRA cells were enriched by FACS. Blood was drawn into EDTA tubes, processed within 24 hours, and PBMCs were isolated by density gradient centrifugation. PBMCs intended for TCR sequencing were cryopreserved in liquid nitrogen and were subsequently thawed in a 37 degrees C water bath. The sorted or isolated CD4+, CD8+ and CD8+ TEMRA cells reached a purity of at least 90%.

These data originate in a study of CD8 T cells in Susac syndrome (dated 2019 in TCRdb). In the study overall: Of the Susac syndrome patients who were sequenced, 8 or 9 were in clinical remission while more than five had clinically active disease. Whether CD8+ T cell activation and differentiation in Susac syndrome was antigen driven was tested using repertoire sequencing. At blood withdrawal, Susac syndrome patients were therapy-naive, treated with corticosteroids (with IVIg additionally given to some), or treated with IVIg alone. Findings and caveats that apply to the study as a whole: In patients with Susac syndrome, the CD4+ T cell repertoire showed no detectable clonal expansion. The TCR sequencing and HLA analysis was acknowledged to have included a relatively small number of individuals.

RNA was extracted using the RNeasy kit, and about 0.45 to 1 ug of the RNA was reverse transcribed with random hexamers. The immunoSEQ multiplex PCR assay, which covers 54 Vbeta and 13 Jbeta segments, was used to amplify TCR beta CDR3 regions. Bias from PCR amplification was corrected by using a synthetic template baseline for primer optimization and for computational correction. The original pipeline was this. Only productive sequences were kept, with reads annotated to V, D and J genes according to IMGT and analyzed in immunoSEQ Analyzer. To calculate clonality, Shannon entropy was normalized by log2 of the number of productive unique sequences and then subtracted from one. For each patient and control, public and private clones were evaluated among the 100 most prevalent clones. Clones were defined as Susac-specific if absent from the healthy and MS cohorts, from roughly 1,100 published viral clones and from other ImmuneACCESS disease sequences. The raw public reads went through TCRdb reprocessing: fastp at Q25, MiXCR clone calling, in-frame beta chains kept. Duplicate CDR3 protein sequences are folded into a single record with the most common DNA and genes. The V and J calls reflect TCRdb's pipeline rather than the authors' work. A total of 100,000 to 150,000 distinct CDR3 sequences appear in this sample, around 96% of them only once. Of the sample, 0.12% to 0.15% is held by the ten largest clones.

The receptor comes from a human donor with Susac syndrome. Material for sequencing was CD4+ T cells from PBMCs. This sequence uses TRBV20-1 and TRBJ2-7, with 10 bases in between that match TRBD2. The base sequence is TGCAGTGCTAGGGACGCTAGCGGGAGTTTCCACGAGCAGTACTTC. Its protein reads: CSARDASGSFHEQYF.